The 30 T cell receptor beta chains in this list originate from one sample, sequenced in a study of OX40 agonist ivuxolimab in advanced cancers. This table comes from immunoSEQ multiplex PCR, and its TCRdb copy is limited to in-frame clones, with some not included. The repertoire holds 90,000 to 150,000 clones, with 80% to 90% as singletons. The sample was CD4+ or CD8+ T cells sorted from blood, taken in a trial of the OX40 agonist ivuxolimab. The receptors shown here come from an adult with an advanced solid tumor such as melanoma, head and neck, liver or kidney cancer.

The chain carries TRBV30 and TRBJ2-7; 11 nucleotides match TRBD2. Trimming took 2 bases from V and 5 from J; bases not matched to a gene: 8. The germline V gene has CDR1 GTSNPN and CDR2 SVGIG (reference sequence). The CDR3 has 15 amino acids. Here the CDR3 DNA reads TGTGCCTGGAGTATAACTAGCGGGGGTCCCCACGAGCAGTACTTC. This codes for CAWSITSGGPHEQYF.

V gene TRBV19 combines with J gene TRBJ2-2, with 8 positions matching TRBD1. The CDR3 runs 15 residues. Germline V lookup: CDR1 LNHDA, CDR2 SQIVND (reference sequence). Trimming cost V 5 bases and J 3 bases; bases outside gene matches: 5. In DNA form, the CDR3 reads TGTGCCAGTAGTTCCGGACAGGGCTACACCGGGGAGCTGTTTTTT. Residues: CASSSGQGYTGELFF.

The chain links TRBV7-2 to TRBJ2-7; D might be TRBD1 (5 bases). The length of the CDR3 is 14 residues. Germline CDR1 SGHTA, CDR2 FQGNSA. Trimming removed 3 bases at V and 0 bases at J, with 9 bases between. Here the CDR3 reads CASSLLDTSYEQYF. CDR3 in DNA: TGTGCCAGCAGCTTGCTGGACACCTCCTACGAGCAGTACTTC.

The chain is built from TRBV6-1 and TRBJ2-5, with D perhaps matching TRBD1 or TRBD2 (7 bases each). From germline, CDR1 is MNHNS and CDR2 SASEGT. The CDR3 has 14 amino acids. V gave up 6 bases and J gave up 3 bases, with 14 bases separating them. CDR3 sequence: CASRTGRGEETQYF. The CDR3 region has the DNA TGTGCCAGCAGGACAGGGAGGGGGGAAGAGACCCAGTACTTC.

The chain is built from TRBV19 and TRBJ1-2; D possibly corresponds to TRBD1 (5 bases). V lost 3 bases and J lost 5, with 22 bases in between. From germline, CDR1 is LNHDA and CDR2 SQIVND (reference sequence). The CDR3 spans 17 residues. The CDR3 region has the DNA TGTGCCAGTAGTATCTCGGACCCAGGGCAGGGCAAGTATGGCTACACCTTC. Its translation: CASSISDPGQGKYGYTF.

The chain combines TRBV5-6 with TRBJ1-1; 9 bases are shared with TRBD1. V gave up 4 bases and J gave up 3 bases; unmatched junction bases: 4. The CDR3 consists of 14 residues. Germline CDR1 SGHDT, CDR2 YYEEEE. The CDR3 nucleotides read TGTGCCAGCAGCCGGACAGGGGCGGACACTGAAGCTTTCTTT. It translates to CASSRTGADTEAFF.

Only one count was recorded for this clone. This chain connects TRBV5-1 to TRBJ1-2; 8 bases agree with TRBD1. This CDR3 is 15 amino acids long. The germline V gene has CDR1 SGHRS and CDR2 YFSETQ. With 1 base clipped from V and 7 bases from J, the junction kept 9 bases outside the gene matches. CDR3 nucleotide sequence: TGCGCCAGCAGCTTGACGGCAGGGGGCGGGATTGGCTACACCTTC. Translation: CASSLTAGGGIGYTF.

The rearrangement joins TRBV10-1 to TRBJ2-3; D remains ambiguous. This CDR3 comprises 14 residues. Germline CDR1 and CDR2: WNHNN and SYGVQD (reference sequence). Trimming removed 2 bases at V and 2 bases at J, with 8 bases between. The CDR3 here is CASSEHTTTDTQYF. CDR3 sequence (DNA): TGCGCCAGCAGTGAGCATACTACCACAGATACGCAGTATTTT.

The J gene is TRBJ2-4, the V gene TRBV5-1; no firm D call. The V end lost 0 bases, the J end lost 7 bases, and 14 bases lay between the germline ends. The CDR3 consists of 15 residues. Germline lookup yields CDR1 SGHRS and CDR2 YFSETQ. The CDR3 region has the DNA TGCGCCAGCAGCTTGGACTCTTCCATAACCAACATTCAGTACTTC. This translates into CASSLDSSITNIQYF.

The V call is TRBV5-1, the J call TRBJ1-6, with 9 bases identical to TRBD1. V was pared by 4 bases and J by 9 bases, with 5 bases of the junction left unmatched. CDR3 length: 14 amino acids. Germline assignment: CDR1 SGHRS and CDR2 YFSETQ. The CDR3 sequence is CASSEDRGFSPLHF. The CDR3 DNA follows: TGCGCCAGCAGCGAAGACAGGGGGTTTTCACCCCTCCACTTT.

Only a few counts were recorded for this clone. The V and J genes are TRBV6-5 and TRBJ2-5, with TRBD2 identical over 7 bases. Germline trimming cut 8 bases from V and 5 bases from J; bases unmatched to any gene: 8. The germline V gene encodes CDR1 MNHEY and CDR2 SVGAGI. The CDR3 loop spans 13 amino acids. This CDR3 is CASGEGYGETQYF. CDR3 DNA sequence: TGTGCCAGCGGGGAGGGCTATGGGGAGACCCAGTACTTC.

The chain uses TRBV6-5 and TRBJ1-1; TRBD1 is a possible D gene (5 bases). This CDR3 has 15 amino acids. CDR1 and CDR2 from the germline V gene are MNHEY and SVGAGI. V gave up 4 bases and J gave up 3 bases, with 15 bases separating them. The CDR3 DNA reads TGTGCCAGCAGTTCAGCAGCCGGAGGGGACACTGAAGCTTTCTTT. Amino acids: CASSSAAGGDTEAFF.

The rearrangement uses TRBV28 and TRBJ2-5; D uncertain. The CDR3 runs to 13 residues. With 1 base removed from V and 4 bases from J, the gap between germline ends came to 7 bases. Germline-derived CDR1 and CDR2 are MDHEN and SYDVKM. The CDR3 here is CASSLLGRETQYF. The CDR3 DNA is TGTGCCAGCAGTTTATTAGGTCGAGAGACCCAGTACTTC.

The chain uses TRBV15 and TRBJ2-5, with 7 bases identical to TRBD2. This CDR3 contains 15 residues. The V segment lost 5 bases and the J segment 0 bases; nucleotides outside the gene matches: 6. CDR1 and CDR2 (germline): LNHNV, YYDKDF (reference sequence). The CDR3 protein is CATSSRRGDQETQYF. The CDR3 DNA follows: TGTGCCACCAGCTCCCGTCGGGGGGACCAAGAGACCCAGTACTTC.

The chain has TRBV15 and TRBJ1-2; a possible D gene is TRBD1 (6 bases). Trimming stripped 6 bases from V and 6 bases from J, with 17 bases between. From germline, CDR1 is LNHNV and CDR2 YYDKDF (reference sequence). The CDR3 has 14 residues. The CDR3 protein is CATSPRRGGDGYTF. For the CDR3, the DNA is TGTGCCACCAGTCCGCGCAGGGGAGGGGATGGCTACACCTTC.

The gene calls are TRBV7-8 and TRBJ2-5, with 11 bases lining up with TRBD1. Unmatched junction bases numbered 8, after V lost 4 bases and J lost 4 bases. Germline assignment: CDR1 SGHVS and CDR2 FQNEAQ. This CDR3 has 16 amino acids. CDR3 in amino acids: CASSSRRTGGLETQYF. CDR3 DNA sequence: TGTGCCAGCAGCTCCCGAAGGACAGGGGGCTTAGAGACCCAGTACTTC.

The chain links TRBV5-1 to TRBJ2-7, with 12 bases that match TRBD1. The CDR3 contains 15 residues. The V and J ends lost 1 base and 7 bases, in that order; junction bases with no gene match: 6. Germline V gene sequence: CDR1 SGHRS, CDR2 YFSETQ. The CDR3, as DNA: TGCGCCAGCAGCTTGATGGGACAGGGGGCGCGTGAGCAGTACTTC. Its translation: CASSLMGQGAREQYF.

The chain joins TRBV15 to TRBJ2-7; the D gene could be TRBD1 or TRBD2 (5 bases each). Germline V lookup: CDR1 LNHNV, CDR2 YYDKDF (reference sequence). CDR3 size: 13 residues. Trimming removed 5 bases from V and 1 base from J, with 9 bases in between. CDR3 sequence: CATSPGTSYEQYF. The CDR3 DNA reads TGTGCCACCAGCCCCGGGACGTCCTACGAGCAGTACTTC. Based on the CDR3 plus reference TRBV15 and TRBJ2-7, the full variable domain is DAMVIQNPRYQVTQFGKPVTLSCSQTLNHNVMYWYQQKSSQAPKLLFHYYDKDFNNEADTPDNFQSRRPNTSFCFLDIRSPGLGDTAMYLCATSPGTSYEQYFGPGTRLTVT.

The genes are TRBV5-1 and TRBJ2-1; possibly TRBD2 for D (5 bases). The CDR3 spans 16 residues. Germline V gene data show CDR1 as SGHRS and CDR2 as YFSETQ. The V gene lost 4 bases and the J gene lost 5 bases, with 19 bases spanning the gap. The CDR3 reads CASSIQPGVSNNEQFF. As DNA, the CDR3 is TGCGCCAGCAGCATCCAGCCCGGGGTAAGCAACAATGAGCAGTTCTTC.

The chain joins TRBV30 to TRBJ2-7; the D gene could be TRBD1 or TRBD2 (5 bases each). The germline V gene has CDR1 GTSNPN and CDR2 SVGIG (reference sequence). V lost 1 base and J 5 bases, leaving 9 bases between the germline ends. This CDR3 contains 12 residues. The CDR3 bases are TGTGCCTGGAGTGGGTCGGGGCACGAGCAGTACTTC. Translated: CAWSGSGHEQYF. Using reference TRBV30 and TRBJ2-7 for the parts outside the CDR3, the full variable domain is SQTIHQWPATLVQPVGSPLSLECTVEGTSNPNLYWYRQAAGRGLQLLFYSVGIGQISSEVPQNLSASRPQDRQFILSSKKLLLSDSGFYLCAWSGSGHEQYFGPGTRLTVT.

The chain recombines TRBV6-1 with TRBJ1-1; D is ambiguous. The germline gives CDR1 MNHNS, CDR2 SASEGT. There are 13 residues in the CDR3. The ends were cut back, 4 bases at V and 2 bases at J, with 8 bases in the middle. DNA of the CDR3: TGTGCCAGCAGTGGAGGGCCTAACACTGAAGCTTTCTTT. It codes for CASSGGPNTEAFF.

The V call is TRBV10-2, the J call TRBJ2-7, with 9 bases aligning to TRBD2. The CDR3 totals 16 residues. The junction had 11 bases not matched to a gene; V was cut back by 6 bases and J by 2 bases. CDR1 is WSHSY, CDR2 SAAADI, per germline. CDR3 loop: CASRRGAGGVTYEQYF. The DNA of the CDR3 is TGCGCCAGCAGACGGGGAGCGGGGGGCGTTACCTACGAGCAGTACTTC.

This rearrangement joins TRBV19 to TRBJ2-2, with 13 bases aligning to TRBD2. With 5 bases clipped from V and 4 bases from J, the junction kept 4 bases outside the gene matches. Germline CDR1 and CDR2: LNHDA and SQIVND (reference sequence). The CDR3 runs 16 residues. CDR3 protein: CASSALAGGLTGELFF. The DNA of the CDR3 is TGTGCCAGTAGTGCACTAGCGGGGGGGCTCACCGGGGAGCTGTTTTTT.

The chain combines TRBV5-4 with TRBJ1-1, with D unresolved. The CDR3 runs to 15 residues. Deletions cut 4 bases from V and 7 bases from J, with 20 bases between. Germline CDR1 reads SGHNT; CDR2 reads YYREEE (reference sequence). The CDR3 region has the DNA TGTGCCAGCAGCACCGGAGGAGGGCTGGCAGATGAAGCTTTCTTT. Its protein is CASSTGGGLADEAFF.

The chain uses TRBV18 and TRBJ1-2, with TRBD1 matching 10 bases. Germline CDR1 KGHSH, CDR2 LQKENI. This CDR3 is built from 15 residues. J gave up 4 bases and V 4 bases, and 6 bases lay outside the gene matches. CDR3 sequence reads: CASSLRDRGSYGYTF. CDR3 coding DNA: TGTGCCAGCTCACTCCGGGACAGGGGATCCTATGGCTACACCTTC. Full variable domain (remainder filled in from reference TRBV18 and TRBJ1-2): NAGVMQNPRHLVRRRGQEARLRCSPMKGHSHVYWYRQLPEEGLKFMVYLQKENIIDESGMPKERFSAEFPKEGPSILRIQQVVRGDSAAYFCASSLRDRGSYGYTFGSGTRLTVV.

The chain recombines TRBV6-4 with TRBJ2-6; 9 nucleotides align to TRBD1. Losses at the gene ends were 6 bases for V and 4 bases for J; bases not matched to a gene: 7. This CDR3 has 16 amino acids. Germline V CDR1 and CDR2: MRHNA, SNTAGT. CDR3 sequence (DNA): TGTGCCAGCAGCGGAACAGGGGGCACAGGGGCCAACGTCCTGACTTTC. Translating gives CASSGTGGTGANVLTF.

This clone was observed once. The DNA of the CDR3 is TGCAGCGCCATACCCTCCTTGGGGGGGACCGGGGAGCTGTTTTTT. This sequence encodes CSAIPSLGGTGELFF. The chain combines TRBV29-1 with TRBJ2-2; 7 bases are a match to TRBD2. From germline, CDR1 is SQVTM and CDR2 ANQGSEA. Trimming removed 7 bases from V and 5 bases from J; junction bases left unmatched: 13. There are 15 residues in the CDR3.

The V call is TRBV2, the J call TRBJ1-6, with 9 bases aligning to TRBD1. Trimming cost V 1 base and J 10 bases; bases outside gene matches: 11. The germline V gene has CDR1 SNHLY and CDR2 FYNNEI. This CDR3 has 17 residues. CDR3 nucleotides: TGTGCCAGCAGTGAAGTTATGGGACAGGGCTTGGGCTCACCCCTCCACTTT. Translation gives CASSEVMGQGLGSPLHF.

This clone was seen a single time. Written as DNA, the CDR3 is TGCGCCAGCACTTTTCCCCCCGATTCTGGGGCCAACGTCCTGACTTTC. Translated, it gives CASTFPPDSGANVLTF. The V gene is TRBV5-1, the J gene TRBJ2-6; D is unclear. V was trimmed by 6 bases and J by 1 base, leaving 14 bases between them. Germline-derived CDR1 and CDR2 are SGHRS and YFSETQ. The length of the CDR3 is 16 residues.

The chain recombines TRBV18 with TRBJ1-3, with D perhaps TRBD1 (5 bases). Germline CDR1 and CDR2: KGHSH and LQKENI. The CDR3 is 17 residues long. Trimming stripped 3 bases from V and 4 bases from J, with 19 bases between. CDR3 in DNA: TGTGCCAGCTCACCCGCAAGTCGCCAGGGCCTAGGAAACACCATATATTTT. Its protein is CASSPASRQGLGNTIYF.